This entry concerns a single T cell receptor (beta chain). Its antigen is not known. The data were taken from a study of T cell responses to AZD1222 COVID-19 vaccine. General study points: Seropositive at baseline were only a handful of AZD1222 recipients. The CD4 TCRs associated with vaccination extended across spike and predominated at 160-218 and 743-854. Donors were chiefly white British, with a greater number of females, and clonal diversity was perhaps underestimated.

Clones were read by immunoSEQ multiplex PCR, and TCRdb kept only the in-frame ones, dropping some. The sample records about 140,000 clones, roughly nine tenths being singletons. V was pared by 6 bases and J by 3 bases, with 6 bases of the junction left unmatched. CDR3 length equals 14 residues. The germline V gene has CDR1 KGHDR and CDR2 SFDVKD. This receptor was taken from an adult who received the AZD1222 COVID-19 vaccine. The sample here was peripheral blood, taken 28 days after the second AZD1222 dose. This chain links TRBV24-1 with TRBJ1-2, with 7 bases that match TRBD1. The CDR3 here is CATSPGTEYYGYTF. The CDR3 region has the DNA TGTGCCACCAGTCCAGGGACAGAATACTATGGCTACACCTTC.